This entry features one T cell receptor beta chain sequence. Its antigen is undetermined. For CDR3 and TCR beta VDJ profiling, genomic DNA was the template used. TCRdb processed the reads anew with MiXCR; each CDR3 protein has one entry. The sample lists fewer than 100,000 distinct CDR3 sequences, approximately 46% occurring once. This sample was taken from a study of CD8+CD57+ T cells in acquired aplastic anemia. Turning to the study itself: Roughly 3 ug was the average amount of DNA from sorted CD4+ and CD8+ cells.

Findings and limits, study-wide: Both patients and controls carried the same twenty-nine CD8+ CDR3 sequences.

This sequence originates from a human donor in good health, serving as a control. Specimen: sorted CD4+, CD8+, or CD8+CD57+ T cells (not recorded which) from PBMCs.

CDR3 in DNA: TGTGCCAGTAGTAGCCCAGCGGCATTGAACACTGAAGCTTTCTTT. Translated, it gives CASSSPAALNTEAFF. V gene TRBV19 combines with J gene TRBJ1-1; D call uncertain. The germline gives CDR1 LNHDA, CDR2 SQIVND (reference sequence). This CDR3 contains 15 residues. The V end was cut by 4 bases, the J end by 0 bases, with 12 bases between.